This section outlines one T cell receptor (beta chain) sequence together with its context. The CDR3 spans 17 residues. Germline-derived CDR1 and CDR2 are SGHRS and YFSETQ. Trimming removed 0 bases at V and 3 bases at J, with 18 bases between. The data stem from a study of blood T cell repertoires in COVID-19. Study-wide background: PBMCs, B-cell-depleted T cells, or T cells were the source of the cDNA or gDNA that made up the material.

In the authors' workflow: Nucleated cell counts were estimated from reference gene primer amplification. TCRdb's copy holds only in-frame clones and misses some; the assay was immunoSEQ multiplex PCR. V and J calls and clone size follow that table, whereas D and trimming were derived from the DNA. The data show over 85,000 clones, roughly 90% seen once. Sequencing was carried out using peripheral blood. This receptor was obtained from a man aged 55 to 70 with acute or convalescent COVID-19. This chain connects TRBV5-1 to TRBJ1-2, with D perhaps matching TRBD1 (5 bases). The CDR3, as DNA: TGCGCCAGCAGCTTGGGACAGCAACTCCTTAAGGACTATGGCTACACCTTC. Translation gives CASSLGQQLLKDYGYTF.